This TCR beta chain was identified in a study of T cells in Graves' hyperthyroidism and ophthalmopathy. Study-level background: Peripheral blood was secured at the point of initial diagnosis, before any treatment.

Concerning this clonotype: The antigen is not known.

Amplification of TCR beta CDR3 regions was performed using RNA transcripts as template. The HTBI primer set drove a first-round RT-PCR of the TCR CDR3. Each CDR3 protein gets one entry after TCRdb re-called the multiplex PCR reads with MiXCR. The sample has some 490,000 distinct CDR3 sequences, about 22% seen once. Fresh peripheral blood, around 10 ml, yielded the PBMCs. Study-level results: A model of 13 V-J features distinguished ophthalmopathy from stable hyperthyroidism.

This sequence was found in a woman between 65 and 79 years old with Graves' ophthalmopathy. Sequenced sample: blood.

The DNA for the CDR3 is TGTGCCTGCCTATCTAGCTCTGGGGCCAACGTCCTGACTTTC. Residues: CACLSSSGANVLTF. The J gene is TRBJ2-6, the V gene TRBV30; D call uncertain. The CDR3 spans 14 residues. The germline V gene has CDR1 GTSNPN and CDR2 SVGIG (reference sequence). V was clipped by 6 bases and J by 0 bases, with 9 bases between them.